Listed below are T cell receptor beta chains from one sample, sequenced in a study of cytomegalovirus exposure and HLA in healthy donors. TCRdb keeps only in-frame clones here, not all; method: immunoSEQ multiplex PCR. Here the sample table reports about 67,000 clones. Sequencing was carried out using PBMCs. Receptor source: a woman in her twenties or thirties in good health and CMV-seronegative. Each CDR3 is given with its conserved first and last residue. D genes are given only for firm matches.

d_call	v_call	j_call	cdr3_aa	cdr3_nt
NA	TRBV9	TRBJ1-1	CASSVGTLRGTEAFF	TGTGCCAGCAGCGTAGGGACTCTACGGGGCACTGAAGCTTTCTTT
TRBD2	TRBV4-1	TRBJ2-7	CASSQPRGGTQRYEQYF	TGCGCCAGCAGCCAACCTCGGGGGGGAACGCAGCGGTACGAGCAGTACTTC
TRBD2	TRBV6-6	TRBJ2-7	CASRKTSSSYEQYF	TGTGCCAGCAGAAAGACTAGCAGTTCCTACGAGCAGTACTTC
NA	TRBV5-1	TRBJ2-2	CASKEPGGELFF	TGCGCCAGCAAAGAGCCAGGCGGGGAGCTGTTTTTT
NA	TRBV18	TRBJ2-5	CASSLFLPEGALQETQYF	TGTGCCAGCTCTCTCTTTCTCCCTGAGGGTGCCCTTCAAGAGACCCAGTACTTC
NA	TRBV5-1	TRBJ2-5	CASSVSGETQYF	TGCGCCAGCAGCGTAAGCGGAGAGACCCAGTACTTC
TRBD1	TRBV10-3	TRBJ2-7	CATEVGQTYEQYF	TGTGCCACGGAGGTGGGACAGACCTACGAGCAGTACTTC
NA	TRBV20-1	TRBJ2-7	CSASNGYEQYF	TGCAGTGCTAGTAACGGCTACGAGCAGTACTTC
TRBD1	TRBV6-5	TRBJ1-5	CASSRQGADQPQHF	TGTGCCAGCAGCCGACAGGGGGCCGATCAGCCCCAGCATTTT
TRBD1	TRBV19	TRBJ2-4	CATGGQGGNIQYF	TGTGCCACGGGGGGACAGGGGGGAAACATTCAGTACTTC
TRBD2	TRBV14	TRBJ2-1	CASSPGTSGNNEQFF	TGTGCCAGCAGCCCCGGGACTAGCGGGAACAATGAGCAGTTCTTC
TRBD2	TRBV7-9	TRBJ2-5	CASSLGGGQETQYF	TGTGCCAGCAGCTTAGGGGGGGGACAAGAGACCCAGTACTTC
TRBD2	TRBV30	TRBJ2-2	CAWRGASGITGELFF	TGTGCCTGGAGGGGGGCTAGCGGGATCACCGGGGAGCTGTTTTTT
NA	TRBV5-8	TRBJ2-7	CASSMGPLRDHEQYF	TGTGCCAGCAGCATGGGACCTCTCAGGGATCACGAGCAGTACTTC
TRBD2	TRBV5-1	TRBJ2-2	CASSLGRLAGNTGELFF	TGCGCCAGCAGCTTGGGGCGACTAGCGGGGAACACCGGGGAGCTGTTTTTT
TRBD2	TRBV5-1	TRBJ2-1	CASRGTSVNNEQFF	TGCGCCAGCAGAGGGACTAGCGTCAACAATGAGCAGTTCTTC
NA	TRBV28	TRBJ1-4	CASNIRRRFNEKLFF	TGTGCCAGCAACATAAGACGGAGATTTAATGAAAAACTGTTTTTT
TRBD2	TRBV7-9	TRBJ2-2	CASSLRREDTGELFF	TGTGCCAGCAGCTTAAGGCGGGAGGACACCGGGGAGCTGTTTTTT
NA	TRBV30	TRBJ1-1	CAWSRGGQAFF	TGTGCCTGGAGCCGGGGGGGCCAAGCTTTCTTT
NA	TRBV7-8	TRBJ2-1	CASSLQEDQEFF	TGTGCCAGCAGCTTACAGGAGGACCAGGAGTTCTTC
TRBD1	TRBV5-1	TRBJ2-5	CASSSLTGERETQYF	TGCGCCAGCAGCTCCCTGACAGGGGAAAGGGAGACCCAGTACTTC
NA	TRBV6-5	TRBJ1-3	CATRRNSGNTIYF	TGTGCCACCAGGAGGAACTCTGGAAACACCATATATTTT
NA	TRBV7-3	TRBJ2-2	CASSPMTAAGELFF	TGTGCCAGCAGCCCTATGACGGCGGCCGGGGAGCTGTTTTTT
TRBD1	TRBV11-3	TRBJ2-7	CASSRDSEQYF	TGTGCCAGCAGTCGGGACAGCGAGCAGTACTTC
TRBD2	TRBV19	TRBJ2-7	CASSMDLAVAYEQYF	TGTGCCAGTAGTATGGATCTAGCGGTCGCCTACGAGCAGTACTTC
TRBD1	TRBV7-3	TRBJ1-2	CASSRDSQARLDGYTF	TGTGCCAGCAGCCGGGACAGCCAAGCCAGGTTAGATGGCTACACCTTC